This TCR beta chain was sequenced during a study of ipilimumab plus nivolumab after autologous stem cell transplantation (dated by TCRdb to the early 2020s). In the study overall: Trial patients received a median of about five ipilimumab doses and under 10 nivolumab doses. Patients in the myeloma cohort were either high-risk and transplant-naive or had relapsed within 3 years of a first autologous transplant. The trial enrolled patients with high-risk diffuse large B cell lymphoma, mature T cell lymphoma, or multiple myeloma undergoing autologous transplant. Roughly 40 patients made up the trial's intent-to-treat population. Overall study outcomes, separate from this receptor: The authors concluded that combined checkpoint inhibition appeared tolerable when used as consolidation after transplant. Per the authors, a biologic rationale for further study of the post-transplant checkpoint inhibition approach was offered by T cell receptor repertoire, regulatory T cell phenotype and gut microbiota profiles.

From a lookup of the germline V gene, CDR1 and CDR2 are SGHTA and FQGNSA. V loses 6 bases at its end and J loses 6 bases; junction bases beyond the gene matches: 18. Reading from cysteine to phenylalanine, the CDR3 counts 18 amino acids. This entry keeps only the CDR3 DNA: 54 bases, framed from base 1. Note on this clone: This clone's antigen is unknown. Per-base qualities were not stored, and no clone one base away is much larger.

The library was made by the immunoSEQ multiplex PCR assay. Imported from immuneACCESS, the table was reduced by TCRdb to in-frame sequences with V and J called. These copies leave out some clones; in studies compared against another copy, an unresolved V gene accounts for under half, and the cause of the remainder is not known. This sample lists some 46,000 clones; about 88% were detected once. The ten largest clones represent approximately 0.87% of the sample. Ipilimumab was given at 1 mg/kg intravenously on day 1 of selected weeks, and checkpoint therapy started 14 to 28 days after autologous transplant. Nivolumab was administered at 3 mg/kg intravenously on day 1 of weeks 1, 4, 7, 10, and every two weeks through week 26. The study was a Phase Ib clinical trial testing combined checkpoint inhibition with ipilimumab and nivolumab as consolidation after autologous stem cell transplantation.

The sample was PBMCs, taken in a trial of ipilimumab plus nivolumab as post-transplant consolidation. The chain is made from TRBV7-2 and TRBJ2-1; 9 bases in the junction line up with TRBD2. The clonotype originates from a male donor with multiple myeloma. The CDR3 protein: CASRLPSVAGVRGNEQFF. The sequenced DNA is TGTGCCAGCAGACTTCCGTCAGTAGCGGGGGTGCGGGGCAATGAGCAGTTCTTC.